The present T cell receptor (beta chain) was sequenced within a study of vaccination and CD4 T cells after COVID-19. Study at large: Post-COVID samples had a sampling time that fell a median about 100 days after diagnosis (range 35 to 161).

Specified treatment: approximately nine-day PBMC culture with coronavirus spike peptide pools or control peptides (ViraFEST assay). Once peptide pools had expanded antigen-specific T cells, ViraFEST sequenced TCRs. V was shortened by 4 bases and J by 4 bases, with 14 bases between the two germline ends. This CDR3 spans 14 amino acids. CDR1 is SQVTM, CDR2 ANQGSEA, per germline. General observations from the study: SARS-CoV-2-reactive clonotypes showed a nonsignificant median rise from roughly 21 to 40.

The assay that was used to sequence DNA from cultured CD4+ T cells was the Oncomine TCR Beta short-read assay. Each CDR3 protein gets one entry after TCRdb re-called the PCR reads with MiXCR. The sample gives approximately 11,000 distinct CDR3 sequences, roughly 24% of which show up once; roughly a quarter is in the top ten. In the case of this clonotype: The antigen remains undetermined.

This clonotype was sampled from a human donor who had recovered from COVID-19. V usage is TRBV29-1 and J usage is TRBJ1-5, with D perhaps matching TRBD1 (5 bases). Sequenced material: CD4+ T cells from blood, cultured in vitro, taken after SARS-CoV-2 vaccination. CDR3 sequence reads: CSVVIGVGNQPQHF. CDR3 in DNA: TGCAGCGTTGTTATAGGGGTGGGAAATCAGCCCCAGCATTTT.